Listed below are T cell receptor beta chains from one sample, sequenced in a study of T cell responses to AZD1222 COVID-19 vaccine. The data were produced by immunoSEQ multiplex PCR, yet TCRdb's version contains in-frame clones alone and is incomplete. The sample consists of fewer than 150,000 clones, roughly 86% of them appearing once. This specimen consisted of peripheral blood, obtained 28 days after the second AZD1222 dose. The origin of the receptors is an adult who received the AZD1222 COVID-19 vaccine. Each CDR3 is given with its conserved first and last residue. Fields, in order: D gene, J gene, V gene, clone size, CDR3 DNA, CDR3 protein. A D gene is named only where the DNA matches it firmly. Size values are once, few and many counts, or a class for expanded clones, and some rows have none.

d_call: NA
j_call: TRBJ2-7
v_call: TRBV27
clone_size: NA
cdr3_nt: TGTGCCAGCAGTTTATCTGTCAACTACGAGCAGTACTTC
cdr3_aa: CASSLSVNYEQYF

d_call: TRBD2
j_call: TRBJ2-1
v_call: TRBV7-6
clone_size: NA
cdr3_nt: TGTGCCAGCAGCTTAGGAGCTAGCGGCGAGCAGTTCTTC
cdr3_aa: CASSLGASGEQFF

d_call: NA
j_call: TRBJ1-4
v_call: TRBV30
clone_size: NA
cdr3_nt: TGTGCCTGGAGTGTGGGGGGAGATGAAAAACTGTTTTTT
cdr3_aa: CAWSVGGDEKLFF

d_call: NA
j_call: TRBJ1-4
v_call: TRBV27
clone_size: NA
cdr3_nt: TGTGCCAGCAGCATGACGGGGACCGATAATGAAAAACTGTTTTTT
cdr3_aa: CASSMTGTDNEKLFF

d_call: TRBD1
j_call: TRBJ2-3
v_call: TRBV18
clone_size: NA
cdr3_nt: TGTGCCAGCTCACCAAACGGACAGGGAGGAACAGATACGCAGTATTTT
cdr3_aa: CASSPNGQGGTDTQYF

d_call: NA
j_call: TRBJ2-5
v_call: TRBV2
clone_size: NA
cdr3_nt: TGTGCCAGCAGTGGGGTCGACACATCGGCGTCGGAGACCCAGTACTTC
cdr3_aa: CASSGVDTSASETQYF

d_call: NA
j_call: TRBJ2-1
v_call: TRBV5-8
clone_size: NA
cdr3_nt: TGTGCCAGCAGCTCCGTTGGGAGTTCCTACAATGAGCAGTTCTTC
cdr3_aa: CASSSVGSSYNEQFF

d_call: NA
j_call: TRBJ2-3
v_call: TRBV15
clone_size: NA
cdr3_nt: TGTGCCACCAGCAGAATAGGGGATACGCAGTATTTT
cdr3_aa: CATSRIGDTQYF

d_call: NA
j_call: TRBJ2-1
v_call: TRBV7-9
clone_size: NA
cdr3_nt: TGTGCCAGCAGCCAGACCCGGACCGGTTTGGGTGGTGAGCAGTTCTTC
cdr3_aa: CASSQTRTGLGGEQFF

d_call: NA
j_call: TRBJ1-2
v_call: TRBV7-2
clone_size: NA
cdr3_nt: TGTGCCAGCAGCTTACAGGCGGTCTATGGCTACACCTTC
cdr3_aa: CASSLQAVYGYTF

d_call: TRBD2
j_call: TRBJ2-5
v_call: TRBV29-1
clone_size: NA
cdr3_nt: TGCAGCGTGCTGACTAGCGAAGAGACCCAGTACTTC
cdr3_aa: CSVLTSEETQYF

d_call: NA
j_call: TRBJ2-1
v_call: TRBV30
clone_size: NA
cdr3_nt: TGTGCCTTCAGATCCTACAATGAGCAGTTCTTC
cdr3_aa: CAFRSYNEQFF

d_call: NA
j_call: TRBJ2-7
v_call: TRBV5-1
clone_size: NA
cdr3_nt: TGCGCCAGCAGCTTGGAGTCCAGCAGTTCTTCCTACGAGCAGTACTTC
cdr3_aa: CASSLESSSSSYEQYF

d_call: TRBD2
j_call: TRBJ2-2
v_call: TRBV28
clone_size: once
cdr3_nt: TGTGCCAGCAGCACTAGCGGGAACACCGGGGAGCTGTTTTTT
cdr3_aa: CASSTSGNTGELFF

d_call: NA
j_call: TRBJ1-4
v_call: TRBV15
clone_size: NA
cdr3_nt: TGTGCCACCAGCAGAGATCTAGATGAAAAACTGTTTTTT
cdr3_aa: CATSRDLDEKLFF

d_call: NA
j_call: TRBJ2-7
v_call: TRBV27
clone_size: once
cdr3_nt: TGTGCCAGCAGTTTGGGGCCGGGCCCCAACTCCTACGAGCAGTACTTC
cdr3_aa: CASSLGPGPNSYEQYF